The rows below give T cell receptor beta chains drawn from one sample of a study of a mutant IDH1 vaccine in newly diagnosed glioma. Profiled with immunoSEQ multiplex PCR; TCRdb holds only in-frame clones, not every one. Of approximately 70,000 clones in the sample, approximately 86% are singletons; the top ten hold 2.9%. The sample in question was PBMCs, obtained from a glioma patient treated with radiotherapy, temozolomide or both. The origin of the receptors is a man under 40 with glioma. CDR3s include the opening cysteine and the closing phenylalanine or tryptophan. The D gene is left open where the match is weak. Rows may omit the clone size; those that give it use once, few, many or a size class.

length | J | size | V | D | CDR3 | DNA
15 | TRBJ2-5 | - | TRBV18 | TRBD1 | CASSPLLGTVKTQYF | TGTGCCAGCTCACCACTTTTAGGGACAGTCAAGACCCAGTACTTC
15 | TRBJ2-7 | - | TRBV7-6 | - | CASSLEAGLSYEQYF | TGTGCCAGCAGCTTAGAGGCGGGACTTTCCTACGAGCAGTACTTC
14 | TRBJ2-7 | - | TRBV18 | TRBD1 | CASSLQPQGYEQYF | TGTGCCAGCTCCCTTCAACCACAGGGGTACGAGCAGTACTTC
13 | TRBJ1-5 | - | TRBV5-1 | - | CASSYDINQPQHF | TGCGCCAGCAGTTACGACATTAATCAGCCCCAGCATTTT
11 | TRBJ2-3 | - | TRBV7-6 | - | CASSRTDTQYF | TGTGCCAGCAGCCGCACAGATACGCAGTATTTT
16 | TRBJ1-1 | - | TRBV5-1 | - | CASSFLPGHRNTEAFF | TGCGCCAGCAGCTTTCTCCCGGGACACAGGAACACTGAAGCTTTCTTT
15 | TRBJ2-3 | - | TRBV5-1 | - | CASSLAPGGLDTQYF | TGCGCCAGCAGCTTGGCACCCGGAGGGTTAGATACGCAGTATTTT
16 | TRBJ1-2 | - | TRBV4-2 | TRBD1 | CASSQDRGPGYYGYTF | TGTGCCAGCAGCCAAGACAGGGGGCCAGGATACTATGGCTACACCTTC
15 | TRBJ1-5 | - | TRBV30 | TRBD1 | CAWSVTTGGNQPQHF | TGTGCCTGGAGTGTTACGACAGGGGGCAATCAGCCCCAGCATTTT
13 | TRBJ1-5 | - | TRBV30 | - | CAWSDSGYQPQHF | TGTGCCTGGAGCGACTCGGGGTACCAGCCCCAGCATTTT
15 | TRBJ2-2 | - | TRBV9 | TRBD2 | CASSFSGGNTGELFF | TGTGCCAGCAGCTTTAGCGGGGGCAACACCGGGGAGCTGTTTTTT
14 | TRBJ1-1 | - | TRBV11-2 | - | CASREAGMNTEAFF | TGTGCCAGCAGGGAGGCGGGCATGAACACTGAAGCTTTCTTT
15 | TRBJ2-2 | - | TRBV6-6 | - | CASSKQGQWSGELFF | TGTGCCAGCAGTAAACAGGGTCAATGGTCCGGGGAGCTGTTTTTT
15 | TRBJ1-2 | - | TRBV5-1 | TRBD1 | CASSLGQGANYGYTF | TGCGCCAGCAGCTTGGGGCAGGGGGCTAACTATGGCTACACCTTC
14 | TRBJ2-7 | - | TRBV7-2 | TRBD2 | CASSLATSVGEQYF | TGTGCCAGCAGCTTAGCGACTAGCGTCGGCGAGCAGTACTTC
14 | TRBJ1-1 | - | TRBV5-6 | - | CASSLIQSNTEAFF | TGTGCCAGCAGCTTGATACAATCGAACACTGAAGCTTTCTTT
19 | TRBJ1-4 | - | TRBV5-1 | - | CASSPNSDVKPKFNEKLFF | TGCGCCAGCAGCCCAAACTCCGACGTGAAGCCTAAGTTTAATGAAAAACTGTTTTTT
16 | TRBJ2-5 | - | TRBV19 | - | CASSIGDLPKRETQYF | TGTGCCAGTAGTATTGGTGATCTGCCAAAAAGAGAGACCCAGTACTTC
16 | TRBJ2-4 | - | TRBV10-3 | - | CAISDTRTGEYYIQYF | TGTGCCATCAGTGATACACGGACGGGGGAGTACTACATTCAGTACTTC
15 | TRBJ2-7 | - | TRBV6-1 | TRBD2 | CASSAVRGGLGEQYF | TGTGCCAGCAGTGCTGTGCGGGGGGGCCTAGGGGAGCAGTACTTC
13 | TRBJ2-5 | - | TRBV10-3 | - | CAISVGIQETQYF | TGTGCCATCAGTGTGGGCATCCAAGAGACCCAGTACTTC
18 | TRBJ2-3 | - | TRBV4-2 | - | CASSQELRIPGYTDTQYF | TGTGCCAGCAGCCAAGAACTTAGGATCCCGGGCTACACAGATACGCAGTATTTT
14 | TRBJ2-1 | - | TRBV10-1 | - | CASSDSLVFGEQFF | TGCGCCAGCAGTGATTCGCTAGTCTTCGGGGAGCAGTTCTTC
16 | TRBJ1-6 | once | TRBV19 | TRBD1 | CASSIKGTGNNSPLHF | TGTGCCAGTAGTATAAAGGGGACAGGGAACAATTCACCCCTCCACTTT
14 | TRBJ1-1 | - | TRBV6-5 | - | CASNQGGGDTEAFF | TGTGCCAGCAACCAAGGGGGTGGGGACACTGAAGCTTTCTTT
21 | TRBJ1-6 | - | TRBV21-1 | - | CASNYRPQGGRDRGNRSPLHF | TGTGCCAGCAACTATCGTCCCCAAGGGGGTAGGGACAGGGGCAATCGTTCACCCCTCCACTTT
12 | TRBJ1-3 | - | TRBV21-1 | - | CASGCSGNTIYF | TGTGCCAGCGGATGCTCTGGAAACACCATATATTTT
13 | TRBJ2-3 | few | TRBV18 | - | CASSPTGTDTQYF | TGTGCCAGCTCACCCACAGGTACAGATACGCAGTATTTT
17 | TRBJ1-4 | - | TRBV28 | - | CASSLWEPRETNEKLFF | TGTGCCAGCAGTTTATGGGAGCCGAGGGAAACTAATGAAAAACTGTTTTTT
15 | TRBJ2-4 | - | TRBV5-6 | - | CASSLYAAAKNIQYF | TGTGCCAGCAGCTTGTATGCCGCAGCCAAAAACATTCAGTACTTC
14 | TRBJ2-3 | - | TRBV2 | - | CASSDRGLTDTQYF | TGTGCCAGCAGTGACAGGGGCCTCACAGATACGCAGTATTTT
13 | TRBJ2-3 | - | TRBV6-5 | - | CASSYSHGDTQYF | TGTGCCAGCAGTTACTCCCACGGAGATACGCAGTATTTT
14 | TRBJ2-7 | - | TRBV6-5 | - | CASRTGDFSYEQYF | TGTGCCAGCAGAACGGGGGACTTCTCCTACGAGCAGTACTTC
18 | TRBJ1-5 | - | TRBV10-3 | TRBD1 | CAISEQTGVGLGNQPQHF | TGTGCCATCAGTGAGCAGACAGGGGTGGGGTTGGGCAATCAGCCCCAGCATTTT
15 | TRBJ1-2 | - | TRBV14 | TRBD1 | CASSPRTGWYSGYTF | TGTGCCAGCAGCCCCAGGACAGGGTGGTATTCTGGCTACACCTTC
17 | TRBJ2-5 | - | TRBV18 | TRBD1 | CASSPQAGTGSGETQYF | TGTGCCAGCTCACCCCAGGCCGGGACAGGATCTGGAGAGACCCAGTACTTC
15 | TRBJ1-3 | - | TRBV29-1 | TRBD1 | CSVEDRGQSGNTIYF | TGCAGCGTTGAGGACAGGGGGCAGTCTGGAAACACCATATATTTT
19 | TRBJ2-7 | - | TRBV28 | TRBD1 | CASSKLLRQGSRSRYEQYF | TGTGCCAGCAGTAAACTACTACGACAGGGCAGTAGGTCACGATACGAGCAGTACTTC
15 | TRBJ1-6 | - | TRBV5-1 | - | CASSLVPGGNSPLHF | TGCGCCAGCAGCCTGGTTCCAGGCGGTAATTCACCCCTCCACTTT
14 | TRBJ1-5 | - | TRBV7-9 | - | CASSLEQGGQPQHF | TGTGCCAGCAGCTTAGAACAGGGAGGCCAGCCCCAGCATTTT
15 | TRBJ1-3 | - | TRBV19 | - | CASSIWDSRMNTIYF | TGTGCCAGTAGTATTTGGGACTCCCGGATGAACACCATATATTTT
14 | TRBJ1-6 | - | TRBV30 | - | CACSGPRGNSPLHF | TGTGCCTGTTCCGGGCCCCGGGGTAATTCACCCCTCCACTTT
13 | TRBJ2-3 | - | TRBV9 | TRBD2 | CASSGRLADTQYF | TGTGCCAGCAGCGGCAGACTAGCGGATACGCAGTATTTT
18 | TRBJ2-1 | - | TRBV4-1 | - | CASSQLNLVDRAYNEQFF | TGCGCCAGCAGCCAATTAAACCTGGTCGACAGAGCCTACAATGAGCAGTTCTTC
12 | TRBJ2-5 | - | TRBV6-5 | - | CASSWRGETQYF | TGTGCCAGCAGTTGGAGGGGTGAGACCCAGTACTTC
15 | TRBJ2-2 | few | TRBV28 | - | CASLYRGSGTGELFF | TGTGCCAGCTTGTACCGGGGTTCTGGCACCGGGGAGCTGTTTTTT
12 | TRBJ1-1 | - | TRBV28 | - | CASTRSWTEAFF | TGTGCCAGCACCCGTTCTTGGACTGAAGCTTTCTTT
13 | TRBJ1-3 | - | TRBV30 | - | CAWSVYNGNTIYF | TGTGCCTGGAGTGTTTATAATGGAAACACCATATATTTT
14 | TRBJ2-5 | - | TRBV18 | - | CASSHVGGRETQYF | TGTGCCAGCTCACACGTCGGGGGCCGGGAGACCCAGTACTTC
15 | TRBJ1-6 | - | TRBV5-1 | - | CASSPETQGNSPLHF | TGCGCCAGCAGCCCAGAAACCCAGGGAAATTCACCCCTCCACTTT
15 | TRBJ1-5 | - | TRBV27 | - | CASSLSSRSNQPQHF | TGTGCCAGCAGTTTATCATCCAGAAGCAATCAGCCCCAGCATTTT
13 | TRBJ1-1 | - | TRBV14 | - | CASSPWGNTEAFF | TGTGCCAGCAGCCCATGGGGGAACACTGAAGCTTTCTTT
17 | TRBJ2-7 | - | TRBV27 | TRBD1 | CASSPQLPGQGPYEQYF | TGTGCCAGCAGTCCACAATTACCGGGACAGGGGCCCTACGAGCAGTACTTC
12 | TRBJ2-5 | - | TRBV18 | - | CASSTVLGTQYF | TGTGCCAGCTCCACAGTTCTAGGGACCCAGTACTTC
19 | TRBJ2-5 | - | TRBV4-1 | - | CASSQRTPLMATSQETQYF | TGCGCCAGCAGCCAACGCACCCCCCTAATGGCTACTAGCCAAGAGACCCAGTACTTC
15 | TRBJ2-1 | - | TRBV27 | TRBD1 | CASSPAGGGYNEQFF | TGTGCCAGCAGCCCTGCAGGGGGTGGCTACAATGAGCAGTTCTTC
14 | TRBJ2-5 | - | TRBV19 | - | CASSIAEQQETQYF | TGTGCCAGTAGTATAGCAGAACAGCAAGAGACCCAGTACTTC
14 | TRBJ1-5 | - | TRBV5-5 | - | CASSSAPIHQPQHF | TGTGCCAGCAGCTCAGCCCCGATCCATCAGCCCCAGCATTTT
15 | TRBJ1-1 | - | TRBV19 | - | CASSIGPQRKTEAFF | TGTGCCAGTAGTATAGGACCCCAGAGAAAGACTGAAGCTTTCTTT
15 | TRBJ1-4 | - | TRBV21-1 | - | CASSTRQGSNEKLFF | TGTGCCAGCAGCACAAGACAGGGGTCTAATGAAAAACTGTTTTTT